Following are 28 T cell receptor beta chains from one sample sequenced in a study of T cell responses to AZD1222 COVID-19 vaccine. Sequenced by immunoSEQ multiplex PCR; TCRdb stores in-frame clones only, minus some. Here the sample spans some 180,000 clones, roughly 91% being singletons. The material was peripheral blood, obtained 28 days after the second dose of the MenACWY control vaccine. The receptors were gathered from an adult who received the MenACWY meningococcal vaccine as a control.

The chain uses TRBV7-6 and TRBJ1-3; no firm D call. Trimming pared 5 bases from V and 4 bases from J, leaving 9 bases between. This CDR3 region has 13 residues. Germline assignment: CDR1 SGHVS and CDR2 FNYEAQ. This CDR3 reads CASSRRWGNTIYF. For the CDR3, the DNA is TGTGCCAGCAGCCGACGTTGGGGAAACACCATATATTTT.

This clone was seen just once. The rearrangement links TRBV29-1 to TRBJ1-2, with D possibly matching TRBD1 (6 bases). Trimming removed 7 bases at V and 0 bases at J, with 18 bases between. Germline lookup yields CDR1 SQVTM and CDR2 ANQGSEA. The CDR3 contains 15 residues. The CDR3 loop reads CSASGTSFPNYGYTF. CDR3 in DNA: TGCAGCGCGTCCGGGACATCTTTTCCTAACTATGGCTACACCTTC.

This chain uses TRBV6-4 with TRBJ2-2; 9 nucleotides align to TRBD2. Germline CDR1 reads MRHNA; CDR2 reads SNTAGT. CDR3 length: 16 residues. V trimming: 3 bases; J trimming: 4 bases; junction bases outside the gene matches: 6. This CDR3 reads CASSEEAGGVTGELFF. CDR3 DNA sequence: TGTGCCAGCAGTGAGGAAGCGGGGGGAGTCACCGGGGAGCTGTTTTTT.

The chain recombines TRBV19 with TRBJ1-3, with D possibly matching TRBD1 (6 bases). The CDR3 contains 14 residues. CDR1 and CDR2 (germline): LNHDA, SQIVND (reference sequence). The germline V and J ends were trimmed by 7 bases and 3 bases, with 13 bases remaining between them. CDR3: CASNPGTLGNTIYF. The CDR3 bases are TGTGCCAGTAATCCCGGGACACTTGGAAACACCATATATTTT. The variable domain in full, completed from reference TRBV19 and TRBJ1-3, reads DGGITQSPKYLFRKEGQNVTLSCEQNLNHDAMYWYRQDPGQGLRLIYYSQIVNDFQKGDIAEGYSVSREKKESFPLTVTSAQKNPTAFYLCASNPGTLGNTIYFGEGSWLTVV.

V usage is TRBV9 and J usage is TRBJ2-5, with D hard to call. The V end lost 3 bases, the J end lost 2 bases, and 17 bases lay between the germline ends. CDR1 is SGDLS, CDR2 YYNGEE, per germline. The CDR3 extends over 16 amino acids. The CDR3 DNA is TGTGCCAGCAGCGCCCAGTCTGGGCACCAACAAGAGACCCAGTACTTC. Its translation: CASSAQSGHQQETQYF.

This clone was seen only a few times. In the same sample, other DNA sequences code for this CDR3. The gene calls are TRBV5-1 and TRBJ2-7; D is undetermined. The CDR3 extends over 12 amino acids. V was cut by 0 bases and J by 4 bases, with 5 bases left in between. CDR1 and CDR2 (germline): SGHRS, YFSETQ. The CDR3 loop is CASSLESYEQYF. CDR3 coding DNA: TGCGCCAGCAGCTTGGAAAGTTACGAGCAGTACTTC.

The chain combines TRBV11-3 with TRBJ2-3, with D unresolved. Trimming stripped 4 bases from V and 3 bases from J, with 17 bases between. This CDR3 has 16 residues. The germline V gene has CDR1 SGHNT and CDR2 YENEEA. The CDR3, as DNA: TGTGCCAGCAGCTCCGAGACATACTCGCGGACAGATACGCAGTATTTT. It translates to CASSSETYSRTDTQYF.

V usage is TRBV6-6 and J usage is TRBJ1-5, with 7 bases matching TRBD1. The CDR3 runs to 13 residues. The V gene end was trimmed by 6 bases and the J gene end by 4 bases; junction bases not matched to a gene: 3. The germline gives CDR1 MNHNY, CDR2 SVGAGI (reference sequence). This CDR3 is CASRTGENQPQHF. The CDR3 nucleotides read TGTGCCAGCAGAACAGGGGAGAATCAGCCCCAGCATTTT.

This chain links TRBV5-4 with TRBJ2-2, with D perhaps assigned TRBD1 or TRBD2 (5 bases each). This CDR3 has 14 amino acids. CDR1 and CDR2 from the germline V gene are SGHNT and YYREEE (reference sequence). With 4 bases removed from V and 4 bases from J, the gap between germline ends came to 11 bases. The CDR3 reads CASSPVGTTGELFF. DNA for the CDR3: TGTGCCAGCAGCCCCGTGGGGACCACCGGGGAGCTGTTTTTT. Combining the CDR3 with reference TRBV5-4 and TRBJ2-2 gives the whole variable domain ETGVTQSPTHLIKTRGQQVTLRCSSQSGHNTVSWYQQALGQGPQFIFQYYREEENGRGNFPPRFSGLQFPNYSSELNVNALELDDSALYLCASSPVGTTGELFFGEGSRLTVL.

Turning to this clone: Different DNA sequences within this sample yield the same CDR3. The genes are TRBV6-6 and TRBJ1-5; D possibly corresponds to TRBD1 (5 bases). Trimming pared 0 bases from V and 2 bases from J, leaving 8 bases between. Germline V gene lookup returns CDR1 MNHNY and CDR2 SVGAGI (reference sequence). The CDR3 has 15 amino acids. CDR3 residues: CASSYSGVGNQPQHF. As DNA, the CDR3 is TGTGCCAGCAGTTACTCAGGGGTCGGCAATCAGCCCCAGCATTTT.

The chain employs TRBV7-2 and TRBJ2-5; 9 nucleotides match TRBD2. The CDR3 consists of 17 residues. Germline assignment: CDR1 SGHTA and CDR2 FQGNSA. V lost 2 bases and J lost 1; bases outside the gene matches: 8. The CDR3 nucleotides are TGTGCCAGCAGCTTAATTCGGCTAGCGGGGTTCCAAGAGACCCAGTACTTC. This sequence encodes CASSLIRLAGFQETQYF. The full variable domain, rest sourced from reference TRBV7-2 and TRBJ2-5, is GAGVSQSPSNKVTEKGKDVELRCDPISGHTALYWYRQSLGQGLEFLIYFQGNSAPDKSGLPSDRFSAERTGGSVSTLTIQRTQQEDSAVYLCASSLIRLAGFQETQYFGPGTRLLVL.

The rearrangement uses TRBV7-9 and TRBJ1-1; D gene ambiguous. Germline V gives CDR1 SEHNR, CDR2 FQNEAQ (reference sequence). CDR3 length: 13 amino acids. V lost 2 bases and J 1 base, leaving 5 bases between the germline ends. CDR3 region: CASSLSGNTEAFF. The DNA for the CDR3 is TGTGCCAGCAGCTTATCAGGGAACACTGAAGCTTTCTTT.

CDR3 region: CASSLVLAGDGYTF. The CDR3, as DNA: TGCGCCAGCAGCTTGGTGTTAGCGGGGGATGGCTACACCTTC. The chain couples TRBV5-1 to TRBJ1-2, with D possibly being TRBD1 (5 bases). The V end was cut by 0 bases, the J end by 6 bases, with 12 bases between. Germline V gene data show CDR1 as SGHRS and CDR2 as YFSETQ. CDR3 length: 14 residues.

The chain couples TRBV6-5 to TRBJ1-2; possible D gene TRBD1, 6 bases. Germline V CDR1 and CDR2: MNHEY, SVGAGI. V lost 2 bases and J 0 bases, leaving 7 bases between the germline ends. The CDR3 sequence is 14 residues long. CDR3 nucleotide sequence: TGTGCCAGCAGTTACCGACAGGCTAACTATGGCTACACCTTC. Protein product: CASSYRQANYGYTF.

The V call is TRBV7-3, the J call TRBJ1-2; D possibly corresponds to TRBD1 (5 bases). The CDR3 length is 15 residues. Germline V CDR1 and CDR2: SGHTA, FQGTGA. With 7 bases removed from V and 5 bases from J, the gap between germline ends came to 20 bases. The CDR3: CASTDNPGKPYGYTF. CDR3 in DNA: TGTGCCAGCACCGATAATCCAGGGAAGCCATATGGCTACACCTTC. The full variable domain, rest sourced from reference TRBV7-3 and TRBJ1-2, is GAGVSQTPSNKVTEKGKYVELRCDPISGHTALYWYRQSLGQGPEFLIYFQGTGAADDSGLPNDRFFAVRPEGSVSTLKIQRTERGDSAVYLCASTDNPGKPYGYTFGSGTRLTVV.

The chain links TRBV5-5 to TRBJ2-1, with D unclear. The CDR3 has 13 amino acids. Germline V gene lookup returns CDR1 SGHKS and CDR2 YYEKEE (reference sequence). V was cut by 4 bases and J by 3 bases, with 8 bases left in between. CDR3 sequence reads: CASSRHLYNEQFF. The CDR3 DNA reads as TGTGCCAGCAGCCGACACCTCTACAATGAGCAGTTCTTC.

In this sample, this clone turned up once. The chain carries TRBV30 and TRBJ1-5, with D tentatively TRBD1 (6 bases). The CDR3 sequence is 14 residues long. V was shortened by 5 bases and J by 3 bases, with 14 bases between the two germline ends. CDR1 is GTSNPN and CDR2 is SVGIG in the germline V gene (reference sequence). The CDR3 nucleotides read TGTGCCTGGCGGGGGGCGTCCTACAATCAGCCCCAGCATTTT. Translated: CAWRGASYNQPQHF.

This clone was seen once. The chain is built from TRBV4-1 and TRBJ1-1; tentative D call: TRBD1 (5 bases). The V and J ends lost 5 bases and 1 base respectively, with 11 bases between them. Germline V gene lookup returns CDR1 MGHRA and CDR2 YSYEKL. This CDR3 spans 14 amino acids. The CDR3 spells CASSVWGENTEAFF. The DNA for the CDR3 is TGCGCCAGCAGCGTTTGGGGGGAGAACACTGAAGCTTTCTTT.

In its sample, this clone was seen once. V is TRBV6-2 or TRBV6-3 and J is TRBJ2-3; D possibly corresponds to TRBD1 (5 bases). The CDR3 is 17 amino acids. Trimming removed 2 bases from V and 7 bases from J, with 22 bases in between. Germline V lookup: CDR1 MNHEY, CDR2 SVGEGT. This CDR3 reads CASSYRTSFSADHTQYF. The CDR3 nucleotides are TGTGCCAGCAGTTACCGGACAAGTTTCTCGGCAGACCATACGCAGTATTTT.

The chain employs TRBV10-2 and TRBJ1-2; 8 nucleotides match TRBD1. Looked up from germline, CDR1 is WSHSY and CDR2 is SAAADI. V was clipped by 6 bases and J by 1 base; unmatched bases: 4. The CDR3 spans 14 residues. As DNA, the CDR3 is TGCGCCAGCAGCCCCGACAGGGGTAACTATGGCTACACCTTC. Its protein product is CASSPDRGNYGYTF.

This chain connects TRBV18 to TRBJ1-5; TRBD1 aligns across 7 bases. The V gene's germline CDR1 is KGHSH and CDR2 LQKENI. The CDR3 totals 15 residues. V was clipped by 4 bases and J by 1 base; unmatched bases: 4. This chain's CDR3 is CASSLTGESNQPQHF. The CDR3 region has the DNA TGTGCCAGCTCACTAACAGGGGAGAGCAATCAGCCCCAGCATTTT.

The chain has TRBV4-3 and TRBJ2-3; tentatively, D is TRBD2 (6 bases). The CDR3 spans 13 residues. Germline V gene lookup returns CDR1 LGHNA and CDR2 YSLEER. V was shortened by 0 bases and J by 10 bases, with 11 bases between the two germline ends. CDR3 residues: CASSQDLSGSQYF. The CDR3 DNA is TGCGCCAGCAGCCAAGATCTTAGCGGTTCGCAGTATTTT.

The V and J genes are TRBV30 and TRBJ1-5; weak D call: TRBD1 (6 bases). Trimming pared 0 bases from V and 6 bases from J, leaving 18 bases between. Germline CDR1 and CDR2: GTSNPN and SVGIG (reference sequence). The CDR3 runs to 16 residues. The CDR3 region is CAWSVRGQGRGQPQHF. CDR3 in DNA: TGTGCCTGGAGTGTACGGGGGCAAGGACGTGGTCAGCCCCAGCATTTT.

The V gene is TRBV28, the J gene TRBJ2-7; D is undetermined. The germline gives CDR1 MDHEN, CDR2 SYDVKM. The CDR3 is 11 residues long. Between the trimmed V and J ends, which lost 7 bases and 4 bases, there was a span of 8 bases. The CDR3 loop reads CASTPGYEQYF. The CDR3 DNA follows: TGTGCCAGCACCCCCGGGTACGAGCAGTACTTC.

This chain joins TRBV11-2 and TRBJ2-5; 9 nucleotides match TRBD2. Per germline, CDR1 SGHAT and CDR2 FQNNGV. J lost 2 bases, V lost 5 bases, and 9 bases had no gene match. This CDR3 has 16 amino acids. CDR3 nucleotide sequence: TGTGCCAGCAGCCTCCGTCAAGCGGGGGGACAAGAGACCCAGTACTTC. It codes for CASSLRQAGGQETQYF. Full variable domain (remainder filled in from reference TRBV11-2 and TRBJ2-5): EAGVAQSPRYKIIEKRQSVAFWCNPISGHATLYWYQQILGQGPKLLIQFQNNGVVDDSQLPKDRFSAERLKGVDSTLKIQPAKLEDSAVYLCASSLRQAGGQETQYFGPGTRLLVL.

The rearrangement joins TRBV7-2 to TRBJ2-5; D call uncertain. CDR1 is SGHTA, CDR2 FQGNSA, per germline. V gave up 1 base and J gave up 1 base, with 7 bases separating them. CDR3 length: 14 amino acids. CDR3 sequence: CASSLGRLQETQYF. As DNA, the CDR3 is TGTGCCAGCAGCTTAGGTCGGCTCCAAGAGACCCAGTACTTC.

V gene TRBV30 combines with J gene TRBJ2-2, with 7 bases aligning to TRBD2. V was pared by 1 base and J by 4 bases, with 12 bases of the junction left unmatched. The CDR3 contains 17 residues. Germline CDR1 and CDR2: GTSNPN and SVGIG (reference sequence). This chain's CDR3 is CAWSGGGPPLGTGELFF. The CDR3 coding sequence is TGTGCCTGGAGTGGGGGGGGACCGCCACTGGGCACCGGGGAGCTGTTTTTT.

The CDR3 loop is CATSDLQLAGCRELFF. In nucleotides, the CDR3 is TGTGCCACCAGTGATTTGCAATTGGCGGGCTGTCGGGAGCTGTTTTTT. The rearrangement links TRBV24-1 to TRBJ2-2, with D possibly TRBD2 on 5 matching bases. The CDR3 is 16 amino acids. V gave up 0 bases and J gave up 9 bases, with 16 bases separating them. Germline V gene data show CDR1 as KGHDR and CDR2 as SFDVKD.